Listed here is a single T cell receptor beta chain. What it recognizes is unknown. Germline V CDR1 and CDR2: LGHNA, YNFKEQ. This CDR3 is built from 18 residues. The V and J ends lost 2 bases and 1 base, in that order; junction bases with no gene match: 7. The data are from a study of shared clonotypes between healthy human individuals. At the level of the study: The study used three CD4 naive, three CD4 memory, two CD8 naive and one CD8 memory plate per donor.

Terminally differentiated effector memory CD45RA+ cells were left out of the naive CD8 fraction, which was CD45RO-negative and positively selected for CCR7. Caucasian adults living in Nashville, Tennessee, provided all samples. Some clones are missing from TCRdb's copy, which holds only in-frame ones; the method was immunoSEQ multiplex PCR. The repertoire holds roughly 2.1 million clones, with 93% as singletons. Findings of the study overall: How much donors shared clonotypes was expected to be affected by sequencing depth.

The sequence came from a man between 18 and 35 years old in good health. Some clones in this sample may be carry-over from other donors' samples. The sample was naive CD8+ T cells from PBMCs. V gene TRBV4-2 combines with J gene TRBJ2-1; TRBD2 matches at 11 bases. CDR3 region: CASSQLGTSGDSYNEQFF. The CDR3 DNA sequence: TGTGCCAGCAGCCAACTGGGGACTAGCGGAGATTCCTACAATGAGCAGTTCTTC.